The 3 T cell receptor beta chains listed next were all sequenced from one sample in a study of blood T cell repertoires in COVID-19 (dated by TCRdb to about 2020). The library was generated by the immunoSEQ multiplex PCR assay. This immuneACCESS table, as held by TCRdb, lists in-frame sequences with V and J called but not all clones. Of the missing ones, under half trace to an unresolved V gene in checked studies; the others have no known cause. This sample has roughly 190,000 clones in its table, and roughly 82% of those were observed once. The ten most abundant clones make up more than 4% of the sample. Specimen: PBMCs or T cells enriched from blood (not recorded which). These TCRs come from a woman aged 60-75 years with acute COVID-19.

This clone appeared a single time. The chain couples TRBV27 to TRBJ2-5; possible D gene TRBD1, 6 bases. CDR1 is MNHEY and CDR2 is SMNVEV in the germline V gene (reference sequence). The CDR3 totals 13 residues. V gave up 5 bases and J gave up 3 bases, with 10 bases separating them. The CDR3 is CASSKGGEETQYF. The CDR3, as DNA: TGTGCCAGCAGTAAAGGGGGAGAAGAGACCCAGTACTTC.

This chain joins TRBV29-1 and TRBJ2-5, with a possible D match to TRBD2 (7 bases). V was clipped by 6 bases and J by 0 bases, with 14 bases between them. Germline V gene sequence: CDR1 SQVTM, CDR2 ANQGSEA. This CDR3 has 14 residues. CDR3 sequence reads: CSVRGGGYQETQYF. CDR3 nucleotide sequence: TGCAGCGTCAGAGGGGGGGGGTACCAAGAGACCCAGTACTTC.

V gene TRBV7-6 combines with J gene TRBJ2-3, with TRBD1 as a possible D gene (5 bases). V lost 6 bases, J lost 0 bases, and 10 bases lay in between. From germline, CDR1 is SGHVS and CDR2 FNYEAQ. The CDR3 sequence is 14 residues long. CDR3 loop: CASSQRQSTDTQYF. CDR3 bases: TGTGCCAGCAGTCAAAGACAGAGCACAGATACGCAGTATTTT.